This entry lists 20 T cell receptor beta chains sequenced from one sample in a study of cytomegalovirus exposure and HLA in healthy donors. PCR employed 60 Vbeta and 13 Jbeta primers. Sequencing used immunoSEQ multiplex PCR; TCRdb keeps in-frame clones, though not all of them. The sample yields about 160,000 clones, approximately 80% seen once. Sequenced input: PBMCs. These receptors were taken from a man in his forties in good health and CMV-seronegative.

In regard to this clone: At one end the junction does not follow the germline gene, possibly because of a read error. CDR3 residues: CASKPEPNTEAFF. The CDR3 DNA reads TGCGCCAGCAAGCCGGAGCCGAACACTGAAGCCTTCTTT. The chain is built from TRBV5-1 and TRBJ1-1; no definite D call. The germline gives CDR1 SGHRS, CDR2 YFSETQ. The CDR3 spans 13 residues.

The chain combines TRBV5-1 with TRBJ2-3; 7 positions match TRBD2. With V trimmed by 1 base and J by 0 bases, 5 bases remained unmatched. CDR1 SGHRS and CDR2 YFSETQ come from the germline V gene. The CDR3 loop spans 16 amino acids. CDR3: CASSLTGRGSTDTQYF. CDR3 sequence (DNA): TGCGCCAGCAGCTTGACGGGGAGGGGAAGCACAGATACGCAGTATTTT.

This rearrangement joins TRBV11-1 to TRBJ1-1, with 12 bases fitting TRBD1. V was clipped by 1 base and J by 8 bases; unmatched bases: 11. From germline, CDR1 is SGHAT and CDR2 FQDESV (reference sequence). The CDR3 has 17 amino acids. CDR3 protein: CASSLGPGTGGEVEAFF. The CDR3 coding sequence is TGTGCCAGCAGCTTAGGACCTGGGACAGGGGGCGAGGTAGAAGCTTTCTTT. The full variable domain, with the rest looked up from reference TRBV11-1 and TRBJ1-1, is EAEVAQSPRYKITEKSQAVAFWCDPISGHATLYWYRQILGQGPELLVQFQDESVVDDSQLPKDRFSAERLKGVDSTLKIQPAELGDSAMYLCASSLGPGTGGEVEAFFGQGTRLTVV.

This sequence joins TRBV5-1 and TRBJ2-1; D may be TRBD1 (6 bases). V lost 4 bases to trimming and J lost 5 bases, with 19 bases between them. CDR3 length: 16 residues. In germline, CDR1 is SGHRS, CDR2 YFSETQ. For the CDR3, the DNA is TGCGCCAGCAGCATCCTCCGGGACACTGGGGACAATGAGCAGTTCTTC. This codes for CASSILRDTGDNEQFF.

The genes are TRBV6-5 and TRBJ1-5; maybe TRBD1 (6 bases). Trimming cost V 6 bases and J 7 bases, with 19 bases left between them. From germline, CDR1 is MNHEY and CDR2 SVGAGI. The CDR3 extends over 15 amino acids. CDR3 DNA sequence: TGTGCCAGCAGCTTGTCACAGGGATCGGGACAGCCCCAGCATTTT. This translates into CASSLSQGSGQPQHF.

In this sample, this clone turned up once. The chain is built from TRBV29-1 and TRBJ2-5, with 8 bases identical to TRBD2. Germline lookup yields CDR1 SQVTM and CDR2 ANQGSEA. The ends lost 6 bases at V and 3 bases at J; junction bases unmatched: 9. This CDR3 spans 14 amino acids. DNA for the CDR3: TGCAGCGTAGCCATAGCGGGACCTAAAGAGACCCAGTACTTC. Its protein is CSVAIAGPKETQYF.

This clone was found a few times. At one of its ends the junction is not consistent with the germline gene, which may arise from a read error. The chain joins TRBV7-7 to TRBJ1-3; D gene uncertain. The CDR3 loop spans 15 amino acids. Per germline, CDR1 SSHAT and CDR2 FNYEAQ (reference sequence). The chain's CDR3 is CASSLNMGAGNTIYF. CDR3 DNA sequence: TGTGCTAGCAGCTTAAATATGGGAGCTGGAAACACCATATATTTT.

The chain links TRBV5-1 to TRBJ2-3, with 7 positions matching TRBD2. V was clipped by 6 bases and J by 5 bases; unmatched bases: 9. The CDR3 spans 14 residues. Per the germline V gene, CDR1 is SGHRS and CDR2 is YFSETQ. CDR3 residues: CASMWRGTEDTQYF. The CDR3, as DNA: TGCGCCAGCATGTGGCGGGGGACGGAAGATACGCAGTATTTT. Full variable domain (missing parts from reference TRBV5-1 and TRBJ2-3): KAGVTQTPRYLIKTRGQQVTLSCSPISGHRSVSWYQQTPGQGLQFLFEYFSETQRNKGNFPGRFSGRQFSNSRSEMNVSTLELGDSALYLCASMWRGTEDTQYFGPGTRLTVL.

The CDR3 DNA sequence: TGTGCCAGCGGTTTGGGACTCTACGAGCAGTACTTC. Its protein is CASGLGLYEQYF. The chain carries TRBV25-1 and TRBJ2-7, with D maybe TRBD2 (6 bases). The V and J ends lost 8 bases and 3 bases respectively, with 11 bases between them. In germline, CDR1 is MGHDK, CDR2 SYGVNS. The CDR3 covers 12 residues.

The CDR3 spells CASSPSGTSLGEQFF. DNA for the CDR3: TGTGCCAGCAGCCCCTCCGGGACTAGCCTCGGTGAGCAGTTCTTC. The J gene is TRBJ2-1, the V gene TRBV7-9, with 9 bases matching TRBD2. J gave up 9 bases and V 5 bases, and 11 bases lay outside the gene matches. Germline V gene lookup returns CDR1 SEHNR and CDR2 FQNEAQ (reference sequence). This CDR3 is 15 amino acids long.

The chain is built from TRBV28 and TRBJ2-3; 8 bases are shared with TRBD1. The CDR3 covers 13 residues. With V trimmed by 5 bases and J by 3 bases, 1 base remained unmatched. The germline V gene has CDR1 MDHEN and CDR2 SYDVKM. The CDR3 nucleotides read TGTGCCAGCAGTCGGGACAGGACAGATACGCAGTATTTT. This sequence encodes CASSRDRTDTQYF.

This rearrangement joins TRBV27 to TRBJ2-3; D call uncertain. Trimming left V 2 bases short and J 3 bases short, with 9 bases between. From germline, CDR1 is MNHEY and CDR2 SMNVEV (reference sequence). CDR3 length equals 14 residues. The CDR3 loop reads CASSLGQVTDTQYF. Written as DNA, the CDR3 is TGTGCCAGCAGTTTAGGGCAGGTTACAGATACGCAGTATTTT.

The genes are TRBV13 and TRBJ2-1; 11 bases align to TRBD2. The CDR3 extends over 19 amino acids. V lost 5 bases and J lost 0; bases outside the gene matches: 12. CDR1 is PRHDT and CDR2 is FYEKMQ in the germline V gene (reference sequence). This CDR3 reads CASSPLGLADPSSYNEQFF. As DNA, the CDR3 is TGTGCCAGCAGCCCACTGGGACTAGCGGATCCGAGCTCCTACAATGAGCAGTTCTTC. Full variable domain (missing parts from reference TRBV13 and TRBJ2-1): AAGVIQSPRHLIKEKRETATLKCYPIPRHDTVYWYQQGPGQDPQFLISFYEKMQSDKGSIPDRFSAQQFSDYHSELNMSSLELGDSALYFCASSPLGLADPSSYNEQFFGPGTRLTVL.

Turning to this clone: The sample has other DNA sequences that encode this CDR3 too. The chain recombines TRBV28 with TRBJ1-1; D not certain. Trimming stripped 5 bases from V and 1 base from J, with 11 bases between. Germline CDR1 and CDR2: MDHEN and SYDVKM. The CDR3 consists of 14 residues. Here the CDR3 reads CASSPPSENTEAFF. CDR3 DNA: TGTGCCAGCAGTCCGCCGAGCGAGAACACTGAAGCTTTCTTT.

The chain joins TRBV5-4 to TRBJ2-5; 10 positions match TRBD1. This CDR3 comprises 16 residues. Losses at the gene ends were 0 bases for V and 10 bases for J; bases not matched to a gene: 12. Germline loops: CDR1 SGHNT, CDR2 YYREEE (reference sequence). DNA of the CDR3: TGTGCCAGCAGCTTGGGTGGTGGGGACAGGGGATGTCTCCAGTACTTC. Translating gives CASSLGGGDRGCLQYF.

This chain connects TRBV2 to TRBJ2-3; 11 nucleotides line up with TRBD2. Losses at the gene ends were 2 bases for V and 6 bases for J; bases not matched to a gene: 7. The CDR3 runs 16 residues. The germline CDR1 and CDR2 sequences are SNHLY and FYNNEI. CDR3 in amino acids: CASSESVAGGQDTQYF. CDR3 coding DNA: TGTGCCAGCAGTGAATCCGTAGCGGGGGGGCAGGATACGCAGTATTTT.

V is TRBV6-4 and J is TRBJ2-1; perhaps TRBD2 as D (7 bases). In germline, CDR1 is MRHNA, CDR2 SNTAGT. The CDR3 extends over 15 amino acids. V lost 4 bases to trimming and J lost 5 bases, with 15 bases between them. The CDR3 reads CASSGGRGGNNEQFF. As DNA, the CDR3 is TGTGCCAGCAGTGGAGGAAGGGGGGGAAACAATGAGCAGTTCTTC.

This chain connects TRBV27 to TRBJ2-7, with TRBD2 identical over 9 bases. Looked up from germline, CDR1 is MNHEY and CDR2 is SMNVEV (reference sequence). J was trimmed by 6 bases and V by 4 bases; bases with no gene match: 7. This CDR3 region has 14 residues. This CDR3 is CASSSPLAGPEQYF. CDR3 nucleotides: TGTGCCAGCAGTTCCCCCCTAGCGGGGCCCGAGCAGTACTTC.

The V and J genes are TRBV5-6 and TRBJ1-3; D gene unclear. The germline gives CDR1 SGHDT, CDR2 YYEEEE. With 5 bases removed from V and 1 base from J, the gap between germline ends came to 10 bases. The CDR3 consists of 14 residues. The chain's CDR3 is CASRLSPSGNTIYF. CDR3 nucleotide sequence: TGTGCCAGCAGGTTGTCCCCTTCTGGAAACACCATATATTTT.

The chain employs TRBV19 and TRBJ2-3, with 10 bases that match TRBD2. Germline V lookup: CDR1 LNHDA, CDR2 SQIVND (reference sequence). There are 16 residues in the CDR3. The V segment lost 4 bases and the J segment 2 bases; nucleotides outside the gene matches: 6. CDR3 amino acids: CASSTPSGGTTDTQYF. In DNA, the CDR3 is TGTGCCAGTAGTACCCCTAGCGGGGGAACCACAGATACGCAGTATTTT.